The 8 T cell receptor beta chains listed next were all sequenced from one sample in a study of beta chain features in type 1 diabetes. What was sequenced were expressed TCRB transcripts, since all of the isolated RNA had been reverse transcribed. Generated by immunoSEQ multiplex PCR, the TCRdb table keeps only in-frame clones and is missing some. The sample has around 250,000 clones; approximately 15% are singletons. Antigens for these TCRs are unknown. Whole-study findings and limits: Significant though moderate, a shortening of TCRB CDR3s appeared in all four CD4+ subsets of Type 1 diabetes patients.

Material for sequencing was naive CD4+ T cells from blood. The receptors shown here come from a man aged 30 to 45 with type 1 diabetes.

The chain recombines TRBV10-1 with TRBJ2-3; 9 positions match TRBD1. Germline V gene data show CDR1 as WNHNN and CDR2 as SYGVQD (reference sequence). This CDR3 has 15 residues. V lost 0 bases and J lost 4; bases outside the gene matches: 2. The CDR3 protein is CASSESQGAADTQYF. The CDR3 DNA is TGCGCCAGCAGTGAGTCACAGGGGGCCGCAGATACGCAGTATTTT.

This clone has more than one count but fewer than ten. V is TRBV6-6 and J is TRBJ2-7; possibly TRBD2 for D (6 bases). This CDR3 has 12 residues. Germline CDR1 reads MNHNY; CDR2 reads SVGAGI (reference sequence). Trimming took 8 bases from V and 2 from J, leaving 10 bases between them. CDR3 DNA sequence: TGTGCCAGCGAGTCGGGAGCCTACGAGCAGTACTTC. Amino acids: CASESGAYEQYF.

This clone was seen only a few times. The V gene is TRBV5-1, the J gene TRBJ2-1, with a possible D match to TRBD1 (5 bases). Germline V gene data show CDR1 as SGHRS and CDR2 as YFSETQ. This CDR3 contains 10 residues. Trimming took off 7 bases at V and 7 bases at J, with 6 bases between the two ends. CDR3 bases: TGCGCCAGCGGGGCTAATGAGCAGTTCTTC. It encodes CASGANEQFF.

The V call is TRBV29-1, the J call TRBJ1-4; D is perhaps TRBD1 (5 bases). This CDR3 contains 13 residues. Germline V lookup: CDR1 SQVTM, CDR2 ANQGSEA. The ends were cut back, 2 bases at V and 8 bases at J, with 12 bases in the middle. CDR3 region: CSVEKTAGEKLFF. CDR3 nucleotide sequence: TGCAGCGTTGAAAAGACAGCGGGGGAAAAACTGTTTTTT.

This clone was seen only a few times. V usage is TRBV4-2 and J usage is TRBJ1-2; D perhaps matches TRBD1 (6 bases). Trimming took 0 bases from V and 8 from J, leaving 16 bases between them. This CDR3 is built from 15 residues. The V gene's germline CDR1 is LGHNA and CDR2 YNFKEQ. The CDR3 is CASSQDRRGAGGYTF. The CDR3, as DNA: TGTGCCAGCAGCCAAGATCGGCGGGGGGCAGGAGGCTACACCTTC.

This clone was picked up a small number of times. The chain recombines TRBV11-2 with TRBJ1-6, with TRBD1 matching over 10 bases. This CDR3 is built from 14 residues. Germline assignment: CDR1 SGHAT and CDR2 FQNNGV. V trimming: 5 bases; J trimming: 10 bases; junction bases outside the gene matches: 5. The CDR3, as DNA: TGTGCCAGCAGCCGGGACAGGGGTGGGTCACCCCTCCACTTT. It is translated as CASSRDRGGSPLHF.

In its sample, this clone was seen a few times. This rearrangement joins TRBV6-1 to TRBJ2-5; 12 nucleotides match TRBD1. V dropped 6 bases and J dropped 13; count of bases not matched to a gene: 15. CDR1 is MNHNS, CDR2 SASEGT, per germline. The CDR3 extends over 15 amino acids. CDR3 coding DNA: TGTGCCAGCAGCACTACCGGGACAGGGGGCCGCGGACTGTACTTC. This sequence encodes CASSTTGTGGRGLYF.

V gene TRBV4-1 combines with J gene TRBJ2-7, with a possible D match to TRBD1 (5 bases). Germline CDR1 MGHRA, CDR2 YSYEKL. V lost 1 base, J lost 9 bases, and 22 bases lay in between. The CDR3 totals 16 residues. CDR3 coding DNA: TGCGCCAGCAGCCAAGGGTCAGACAGAGGCCCCGCGCGGCAGTACTTC. It specifies CASSQGSDRGPARQYF.